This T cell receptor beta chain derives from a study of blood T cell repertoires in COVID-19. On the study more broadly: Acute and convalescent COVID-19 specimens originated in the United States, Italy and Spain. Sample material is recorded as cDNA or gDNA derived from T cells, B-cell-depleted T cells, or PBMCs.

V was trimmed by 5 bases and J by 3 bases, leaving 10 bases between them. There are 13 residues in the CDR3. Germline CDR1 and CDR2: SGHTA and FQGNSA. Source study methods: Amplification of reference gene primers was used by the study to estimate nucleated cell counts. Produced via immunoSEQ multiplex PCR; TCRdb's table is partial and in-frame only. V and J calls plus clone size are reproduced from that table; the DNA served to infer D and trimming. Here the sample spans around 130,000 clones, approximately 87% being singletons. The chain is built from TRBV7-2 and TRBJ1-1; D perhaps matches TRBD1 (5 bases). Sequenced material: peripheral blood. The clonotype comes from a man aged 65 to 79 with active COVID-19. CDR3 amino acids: CASSVQGYTEAFF. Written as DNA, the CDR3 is TGTGCCAGCAGCGTTCAGGGATACACTGAAGCTTTCTTT.